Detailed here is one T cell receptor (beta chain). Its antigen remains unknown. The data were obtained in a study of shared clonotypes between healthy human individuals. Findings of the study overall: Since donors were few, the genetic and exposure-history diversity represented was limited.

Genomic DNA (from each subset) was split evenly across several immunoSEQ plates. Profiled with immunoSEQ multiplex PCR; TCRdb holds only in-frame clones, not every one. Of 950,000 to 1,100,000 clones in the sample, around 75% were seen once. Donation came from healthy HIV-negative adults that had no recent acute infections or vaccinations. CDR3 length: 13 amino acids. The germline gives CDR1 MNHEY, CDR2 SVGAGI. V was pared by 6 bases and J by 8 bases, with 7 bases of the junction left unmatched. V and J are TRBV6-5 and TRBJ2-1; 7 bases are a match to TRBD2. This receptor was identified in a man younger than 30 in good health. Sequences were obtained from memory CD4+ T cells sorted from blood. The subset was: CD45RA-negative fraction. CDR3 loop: CASRPGGRDEQFF. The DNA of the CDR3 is TGTGCCAGCAGACCGGGGGGTCGGGATGAGCAGTTCTTC.